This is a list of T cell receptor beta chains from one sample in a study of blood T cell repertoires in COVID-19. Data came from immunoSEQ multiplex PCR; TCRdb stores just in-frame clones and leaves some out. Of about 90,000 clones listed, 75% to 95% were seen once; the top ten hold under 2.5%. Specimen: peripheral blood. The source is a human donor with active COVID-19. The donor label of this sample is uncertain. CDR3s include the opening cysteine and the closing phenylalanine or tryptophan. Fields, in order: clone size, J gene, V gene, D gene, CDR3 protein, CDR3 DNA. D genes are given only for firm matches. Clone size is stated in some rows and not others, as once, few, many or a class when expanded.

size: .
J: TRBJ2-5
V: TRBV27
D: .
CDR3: CASSAEGKGEETQYF
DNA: TGTGCCAGCAGCGCGGAGGGTAAGGGAGAAGAGACCCAGTACTTC

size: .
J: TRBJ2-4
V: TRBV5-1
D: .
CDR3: CASSLDRAEAKNIQYF
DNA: TGCGCCAGCAGCTTGGACAGGGCCGAAGCCAAAAACATTCAGTACTTC

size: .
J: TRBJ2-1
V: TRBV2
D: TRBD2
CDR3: CASGERGPLSYNEQFF
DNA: TGTGCCAGCGGCGAGCGGGGGCCGCTCTCCTACAATGAGCAGTTCTTC

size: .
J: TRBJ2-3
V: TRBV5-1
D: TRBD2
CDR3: CASSLGTSADTQYF
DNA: TGCGCCAGCAGCTTAGGGACTAGCGCAGATACGCAGTATTTT

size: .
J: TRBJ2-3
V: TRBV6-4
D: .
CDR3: CASSDSLGDTQYF
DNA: TGTGCCAGCAGTGACTCACTCGGGGATACGCAGTATTTT

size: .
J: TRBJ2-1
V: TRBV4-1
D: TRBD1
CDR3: CASSPAGTGDHNEQFF
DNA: TGCGCCAGCAGCCCCGCCGGGACAGGGGACCACAATGAGCAGTTCTTC

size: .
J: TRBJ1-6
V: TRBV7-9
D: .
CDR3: CASSLTGNNSPLHF
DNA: TGTGCCAGCAGCCTTACGGGGAATAATTCACCCCTCCACTTT

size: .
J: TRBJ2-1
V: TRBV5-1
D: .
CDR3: CASRLTGQMIDEQFF
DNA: TGCGCCAGCAGACTTACCGGACAGATGATCGATGAGCAGTTCTTC

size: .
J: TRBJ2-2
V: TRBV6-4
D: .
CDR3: CASSDSITRGIWNTGELFF
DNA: TGTGCCAGCAGTGACTCGATAACCAGGGGAATATGGAACACCGGGGAGCTGTTTTTT

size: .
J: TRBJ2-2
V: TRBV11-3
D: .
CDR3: CASSPGEAANTGELFF
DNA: TGTGCCAGCAGCCCTGGGGAGGCCGCGAACACCGGGGAGCTGTTTTTT

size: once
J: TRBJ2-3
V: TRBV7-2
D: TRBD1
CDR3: CASSPGGQGGTDTQYF
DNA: TGTGCCAGCAGCCCGGGAGGACAGGGGGGCACAGATACGCAGTATTTT

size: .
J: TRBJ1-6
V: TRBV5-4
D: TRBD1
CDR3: CASSFTGGGSPLHF
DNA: TGTGCCAGCAGCTTTACAGGGGGAGGATCACCCCTCCACTTT

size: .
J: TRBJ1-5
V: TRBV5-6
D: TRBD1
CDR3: CASSLGQGVLNQPQHF
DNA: TGTGCCAGCAGCTTGGGACAGGGGGTCCTGAATCAGCCCCAGCATTTT

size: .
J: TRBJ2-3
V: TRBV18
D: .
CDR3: CASRGRGSTDTQYF
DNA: TGTGCCAGCCGTGGACGGGGGTCCACAGATACGCAGTATTTT

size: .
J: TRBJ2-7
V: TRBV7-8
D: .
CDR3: CASSSRERFYEQYF
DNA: TGTGCCAGCAGCTCCAGAGAGCGGTTTTACGAGCAGTACTTC

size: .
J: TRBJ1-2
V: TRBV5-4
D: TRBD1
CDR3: CASSGTGGTYGYTF
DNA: TGTGCCAGCAGCGGTACAGGGGGAACCTATGGCTACACCTTC

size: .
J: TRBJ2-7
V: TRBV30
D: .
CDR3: CAWSVHKTDEQYF
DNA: TGTGCCTGGAGTGTACACAAAACCGACGAGCAGTACTTC

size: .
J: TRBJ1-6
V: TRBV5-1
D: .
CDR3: CASSLESESTPLHF
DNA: TGCGCCAGCAGCTTGGAATCAGAATCGACACCCCTCCACTTT

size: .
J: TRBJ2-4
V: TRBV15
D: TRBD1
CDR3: CATSRTGTGPKNIQYF
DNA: TGTGCCACCAGCCGGACTGGGACAGGGCCAAAAAACATTCAGTACTTC

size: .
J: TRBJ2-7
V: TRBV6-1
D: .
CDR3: CASSDRLSRDTGF
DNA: TGTGCCAGCAGTGACCGGCTGTCCCGGGACACCGGCTTC

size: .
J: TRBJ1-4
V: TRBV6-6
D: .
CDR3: CASRRQQNEKLFF
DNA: TGTGCCAGCCGCAGACAGCAAAATGAAAAACTGTTTTTT

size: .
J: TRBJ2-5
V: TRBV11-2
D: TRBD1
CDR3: CASSYPTHPGQGGETQYF
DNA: TGTGCCAGCAGCTATCCGACCCATCCGGGACAGGGAGGAGAGACCCAGTACTTC

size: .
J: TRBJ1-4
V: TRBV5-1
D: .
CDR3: CASSLTSGFTNEKLFF
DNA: TGCGCCAGCAGCCTAACCTCAGGGTTCACTAATGAAAAACTGTTTTTT

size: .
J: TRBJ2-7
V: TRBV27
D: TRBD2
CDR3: CASSLSSTKVRGSSYEQYF
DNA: TGTGCCAGCAGTTTATCGAGCACGAAAGTGCGGGGGAGCTCCTACGAGCAGTACTTC

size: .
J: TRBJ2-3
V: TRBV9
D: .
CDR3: CATDRGGAGDTQYF
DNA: TGTGCCACGGATAGGGGGGGCGCAGGGGATACGCAGTATTTT

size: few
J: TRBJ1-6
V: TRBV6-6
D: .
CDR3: CASSYAPDGDSPLHF
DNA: TGTGCCAGCAGTTACGCCCCGGACGGGGATTCACCCCTCCACTTT

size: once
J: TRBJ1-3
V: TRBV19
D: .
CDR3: CASTQVSGNTIYF
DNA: TGTGCCAGTACACAGGTCTCTGGAAACACCATATATTTT

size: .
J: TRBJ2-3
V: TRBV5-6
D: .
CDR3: CASSLEGRDTQYF
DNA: TGTGCCAGCAGCTTGGAGGGGCGAGATACGCAGTATTTT

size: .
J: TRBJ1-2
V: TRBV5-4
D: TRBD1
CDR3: CASSSGRGTSGGGYTF
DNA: TGTGCCAGCAGCTCCGGCAGAGGGACTTCAGGGGGAGGCTACACCTTC

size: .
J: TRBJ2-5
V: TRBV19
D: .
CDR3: CASSISEPAGGTQYF
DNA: TGTGCCAGTAGTATATCAGAACCAGCAGGTGGGACCCAGTACTTC

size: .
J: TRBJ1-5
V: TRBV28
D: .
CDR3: CASRPTGNQPQHF
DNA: TGTGCCAGCAGACCCACAGGGAATCAGCCCCAGCATTTT

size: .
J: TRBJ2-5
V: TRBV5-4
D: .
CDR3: CASSLRGGKETQYF
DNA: TGTGCCAGCAGCTTGCGAGGAGGAAAGGAGACCCAGTACTTC

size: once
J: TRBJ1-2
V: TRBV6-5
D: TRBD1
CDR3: CASNRDRGNYGYTF
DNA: TGTGCCAGCAACCGGGACAGGGGAAACTATGGCTACACCTTC

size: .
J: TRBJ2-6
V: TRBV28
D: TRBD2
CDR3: CASIGGSGANVLTF
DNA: TGTGCCTCCATCGGGGGGTCTGGGGCCAACGTCCTGACTTTC

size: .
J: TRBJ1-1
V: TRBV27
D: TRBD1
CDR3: CASSLGQGGERAFF
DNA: TGTGCCAGCAGTTTGGGACAGGGTGGGGAAAGAGCTTTCTTT

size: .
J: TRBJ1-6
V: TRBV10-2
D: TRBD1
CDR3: CASRSTGVKNSYNSPLHF
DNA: TGCGCCAGCAGGTCCACAGGGGTTAAAAACTCCTATAATTCACCCCTCCACTTT

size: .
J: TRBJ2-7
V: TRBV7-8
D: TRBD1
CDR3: CASSRDRDEQYF
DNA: TGTGCCAGCAGTCGTGACAGGGACGAGCAGTACTTC

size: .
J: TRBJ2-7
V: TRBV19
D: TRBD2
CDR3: CASSMVGSGVGEQYF
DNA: TGTGCCAGTAGTATGGTAGGTAGCGGGGTTGGAGAGCAGTACTTC

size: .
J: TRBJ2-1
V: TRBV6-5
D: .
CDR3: CASEGPERNEQFF
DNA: TGTGCCAGCGAAGGTCCAGAGAGGAATGAGCAGTTCTTC

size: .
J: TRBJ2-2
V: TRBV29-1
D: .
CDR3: CSVALGPGTGELFF
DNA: TGCAGCGTAGCGCTTGGGCCGGGGACCGGGGAGCTGTTTTTT

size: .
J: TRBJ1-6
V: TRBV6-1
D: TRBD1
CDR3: CASSDTGVANPLHF
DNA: TGTGCCAGCAGTGATACAGGGGTAGCGAATCCCCTCCACTTT

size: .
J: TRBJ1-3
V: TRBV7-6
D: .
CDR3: CATSRGRGNTIYF
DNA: TGTGCCACCTCCCGGGGGAGGGGAAACACCATATATTTT

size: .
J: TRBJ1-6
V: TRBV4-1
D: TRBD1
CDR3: CASSQEAGQGNSPLHF
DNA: TGCGCCAGCAGCCAAGAAGCAGGACAGGGCAATTCACCCCTCCACTTT

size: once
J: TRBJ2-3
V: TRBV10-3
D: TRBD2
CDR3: CAISLSSGGLDTQYF
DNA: TGTGCCATCAGCCTGTCTAGCGGGGGGTTGGATACGCAGTATTTT

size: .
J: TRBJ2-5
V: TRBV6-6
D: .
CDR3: CASNPTAYQETQYF
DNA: TGTGCCAGCAATCCGACAGCGTACCAAGAGACCCAGTACTTC

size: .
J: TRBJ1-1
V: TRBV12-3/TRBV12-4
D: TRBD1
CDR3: CASSGQEDTEAFF
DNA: TGTGCCAGCAGTGGACAGGAAGACACTGAAGCTTTCTTT

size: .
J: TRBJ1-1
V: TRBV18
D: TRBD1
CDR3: CASSPGTGVAFF
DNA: TGTGCCAGCTCACCCGGGACAGGGGTCGCTTTCTTT

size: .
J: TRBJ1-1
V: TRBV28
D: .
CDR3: CASSSPTVGAFF
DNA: TGTGCCAGCAGTTCTCCGACAGTTGGGGCTTTCTTT

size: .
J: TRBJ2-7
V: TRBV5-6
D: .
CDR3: CASSPGHRQQQYF
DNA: TGTGCCAGCAGCCCAGGGCACAGGCAGCAGCAGTACTTC

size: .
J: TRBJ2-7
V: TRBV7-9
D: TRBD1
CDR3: CASSETGSSYEQYF
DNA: TGTGCCAGCAGCGAGACAGGGAGCTCCTACGAGCAGTACTTC

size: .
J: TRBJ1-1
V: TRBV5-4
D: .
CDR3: CASSFYRGTRNTEAFF
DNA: TGTGCCAGCAGCTTCTATCGGGGGACGCGGAACACTGAAGCTTTCTTT

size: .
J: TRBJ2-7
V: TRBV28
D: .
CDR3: CASSLPSGEQYF
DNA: TGTGCCAGCAGTCTCCCCAGCGGCGAGCAGTACTTC

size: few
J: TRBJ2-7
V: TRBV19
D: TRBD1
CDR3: CASSSAGTGYEQYF
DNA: TGTGCCAGTAGTTCGGCCGGGACAGGCTACGAGCAGTACTTC

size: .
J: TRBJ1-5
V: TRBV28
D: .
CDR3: CASSLARDQPQHF
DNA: TGTGCCAGCAGTTTAGCCCGAGATCAGCCCCAGCATTTT

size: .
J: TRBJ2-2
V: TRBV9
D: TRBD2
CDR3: CASSERLAGGLFRTGELFF
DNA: TGTGCCAGCAGCGAGCGACTAGCGGGGGGGCTTTTCCGAACCGGGGAGCTGTTTTTT